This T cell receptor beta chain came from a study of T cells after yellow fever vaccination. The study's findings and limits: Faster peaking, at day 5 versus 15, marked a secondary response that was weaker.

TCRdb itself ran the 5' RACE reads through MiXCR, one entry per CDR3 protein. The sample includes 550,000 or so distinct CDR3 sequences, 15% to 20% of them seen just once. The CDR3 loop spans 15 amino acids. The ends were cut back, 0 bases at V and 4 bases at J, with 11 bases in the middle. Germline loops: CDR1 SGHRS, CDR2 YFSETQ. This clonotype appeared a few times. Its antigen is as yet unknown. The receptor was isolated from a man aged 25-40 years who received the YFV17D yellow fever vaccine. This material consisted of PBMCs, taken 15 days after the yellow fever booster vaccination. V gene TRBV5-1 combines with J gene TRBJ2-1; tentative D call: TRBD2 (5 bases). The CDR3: CASSLVGGRYNEQFF. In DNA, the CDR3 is TGCGCCAGCAGCTTGGTCGGAGGTAGATACAATGAGCAGTTCTTC. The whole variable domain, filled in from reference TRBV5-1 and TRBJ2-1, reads KAGVTQTPRYLIKTRGQQVTLSCSPISGHRSVSWYQQTPGQGLQFLFEYFSETQRNKGNFPGRFSGRQFSNSRSEMNVSTLELGDSALYLCASSLVGGRYNEQFFGPGTRLTVL.